This TCR beta chain appears in the sequencing data of a study of T cell clones after liver transplantation (dated 2019 in TCRdb). A note on the overall study: The samples were obtained from ITN030ST, a randomized trial that attempted immunosuppression withdrawal within 2 years after liver transplantation. Donor-reactive T cell clones were identified by TCRbeta sequencing after a pre-transplant mixed lymphocyte reaction and then tracked in post-transplant blood. Third party-reactive TCRbeta sequences were also identified from pre-transplant MLRs to serve as an antigen-independent comparator for donor-reactive sequences. Of the eight recipients, a few were HCV-positive, while the remaining recipients had been transplanted for non-autoimmune, non-viral indications. Subjects received no induction therapy and standard immunosuppression until randomization at 12-24 months post-transplant. Tolerance was defined as complete withdrawal of immunosuppression for at least one year without a rise in liver enzymes beyond twice the upper limit of normal. Blood samples were collected pre-transplant, then pre-randomization ahead of withdrawal, and finally post-randomization once withdrawal had either been completed or failed. A cohort of 8 liver transplant recipients was studied, of whom 3 were classified as tolerant and 5 as non-tolerant.

The CDR3, from cysteine to phenylalanine, totals 13 residues. The entry retains the CDR3 DNA only, 39 bases that are in frame from base 1. Looking up the germline V gene yields CDR1 SGHVS and CDR2 FQNEAQ. V loses 1 base, J loses 4 bases, and the germline ends lie 7 bases apart. Frozen genomic DNA underwent high-throughput TCRbeta CDR3 sequencing by immunoSEQ, including PCR amplification, mapping, bias correction and internal controls. In the original analysis: Only productive rearrangements were retained, and each unique TCRbeta sequence was defined by its CDR3 nucleotide sequence together with its V and J gene. A sequence counted as donor-reactive only if the sequence showed at least 5-fold expansion in CFSE-low cells compared with unstimulated pre-transplant cells and had a frequency of at least 0.01%. Minimum frequency thresholds were set for each subject on the basis of the unstimulated sample with the lowest template count, so that a detection power of at least 90% was ensured. Jensen-Shannon divergence between the top 1000 TCRbeta sequences post-transplant and pre-transplant was used to measure repertoire turnover. Changes in detection of donor-reactive sequences were tested with two-sided Fisher's exact tests. Here the immuneACCESS table is served through TCRdb, limited to in-frame sequences with V and J called. Missing clones are a known gap in these copies; in checked studies unresolved V genes cover under half, and the rest lacks a known reason. V, J and clone size derive from that table, while D and trimming were established from the DNA sequence. Here the sample has around 110,000 clones; 90% occur a single time. The leading ten clones occupy 0.8% to 0.9% of the sample.

Note on this clone: Its antigen is not yet known. No base-level quality is on record; no much larger clone is a single base apart.

Beyond this particular receptor, the publication reports: Because of small, heterogeneous patient numbers and non-standardized post-transplant time points, the conclusions were only preliminary. Donor-reactive sequences decreased more than third party-reactive sequences, which suggests partial antigen-specific deletion that was not related to withdrawal success. When repertoire turnover was accounted for, significantly reduced detection of donor-reactive sequences was found in 7 of 8 subjects for CD4 and in 8 of 8 subjects for CD8. Because no allograft tissue specimens were available, donor-reactive T cells may have migrated into the graft instead of being deleted. In a couple of subjects, low numbers of available donor cells limited the measurable donor-reactive repertoire. In most of the 8 subjects, regardless of tolerance or HCV status, circulating donor-reactive CD4 TCRbeta sequences dropped significantly post-transplant.

Thawed unstimulated PBMCs were stained for CD3, CD4 and CD8 and FACS-sorted into CD3+CD4+ and CD3+CD8+ populations. All 8 studied subjects were randomized to withdrawal of immunosuppression. The Qiagen DNeasy Blood and Tissue Kit was used to isolate genomic DNA. Here the chain combines TRBV7-8 and TRBJ1-1; TRBD1 is a weak D gene call, 5 bases matching. The TCR comes from a human patient who received a liver transplant. After a transplant, certain T cells may trace back to the graft donor. Sequenced here: CD4+ T cells from blood, sampled 12 months after liver transplant. The CDR3 reads CASSLGGGTEAFF. In nucleotide form, the sequence is TGTGCCAGCAGCTTAGGGGGGGGCACTGAAGCTTTCTTT.